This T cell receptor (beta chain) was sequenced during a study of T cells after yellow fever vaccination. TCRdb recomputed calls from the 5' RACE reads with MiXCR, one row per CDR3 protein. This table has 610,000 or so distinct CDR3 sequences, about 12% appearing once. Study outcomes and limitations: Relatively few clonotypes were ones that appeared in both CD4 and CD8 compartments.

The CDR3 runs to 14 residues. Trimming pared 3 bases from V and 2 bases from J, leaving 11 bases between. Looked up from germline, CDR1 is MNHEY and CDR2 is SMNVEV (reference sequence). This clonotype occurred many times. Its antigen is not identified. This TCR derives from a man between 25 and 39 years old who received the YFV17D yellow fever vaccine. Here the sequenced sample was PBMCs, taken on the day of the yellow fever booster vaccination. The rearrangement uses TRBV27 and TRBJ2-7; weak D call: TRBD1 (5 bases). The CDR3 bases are TGTGCCAGCAGTTTTTCTTCAGGGACCTACGAGCAGTACTTC. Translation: CASSFSSGTYEQYF.